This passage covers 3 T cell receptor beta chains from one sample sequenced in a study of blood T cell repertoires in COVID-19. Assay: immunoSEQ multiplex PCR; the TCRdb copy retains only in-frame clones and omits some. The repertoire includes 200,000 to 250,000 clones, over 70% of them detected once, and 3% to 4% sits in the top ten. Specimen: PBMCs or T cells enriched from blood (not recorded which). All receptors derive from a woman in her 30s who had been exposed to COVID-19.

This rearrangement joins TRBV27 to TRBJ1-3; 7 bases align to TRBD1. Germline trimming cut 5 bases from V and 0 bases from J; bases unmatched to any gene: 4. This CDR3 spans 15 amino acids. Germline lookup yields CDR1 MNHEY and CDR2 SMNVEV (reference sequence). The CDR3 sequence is CASSDGDSSGNTIYF. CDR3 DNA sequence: TGTGCCAGCAGTGACGGGGACAGCTCTGGAAACACCATATATTTT.

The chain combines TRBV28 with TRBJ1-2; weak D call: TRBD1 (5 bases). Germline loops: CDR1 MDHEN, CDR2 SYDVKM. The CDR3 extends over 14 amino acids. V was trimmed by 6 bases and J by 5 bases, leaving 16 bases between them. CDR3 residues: CASSIHRGSYGYTF. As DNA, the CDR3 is TGTGCCAGCAGCATCCATAGGGGTTCTTATGGCTACACCTTC.

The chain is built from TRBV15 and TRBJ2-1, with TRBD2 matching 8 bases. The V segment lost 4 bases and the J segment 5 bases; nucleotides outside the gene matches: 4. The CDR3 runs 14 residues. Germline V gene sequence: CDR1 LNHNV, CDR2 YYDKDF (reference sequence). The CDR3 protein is CATSISGSHNEQFF. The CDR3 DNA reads TGTGCCACCAGCATCAGCGGGAGCCACAATGAGCAGTTCTTC.